These 8 T cell receptor beta chains were sequenced from one sample in a study of blood T cells in healthy people across ages. A second PCR, run for roughly 7 to 12 cycles, used a sample-barcoded 5' primer plus a J-beta primer mix. TCRdb ran MiXCR on the 5' RACE reads and lists one entry per CDR3 protein. The data contain about 650,000 distinct CDR3 sequences, less than 40% of them singletons. The sequenced sample consisted of blood. These receptors were obtained from a woman older than 75 in good health.

The genes are TRBV30 and TRBJ2-1; perhaps D is TRBD1 or TRBD2 (5 bases each). Trimming removed 1 base from V and 7 bases from J, with 14 bases in between. The CDR3 length is 14 residues. Germline V lookup: CDR1 GTSNPN, CDR2 SVGIG (reference sequence). CDR3 sequence (DNA): TGTGCCTGGAGTGGGGGGTCACTAGGAAATGAGCAGTTCTTC. Amino acid sequence: CAWSGGSLGNEQFF. The full variable domain, its missing parts supplied by reference TRBV30 and TRBJ2-1, is SQTIHQWPATLVQPVGSPLSLECTVEGTSNPNLYWYRQAAGRGLQLLFYSVGIGQISSEVPQNLSASRPQDRQFILSSKKLLLSDSGFYLCAWSGGSLGNEQFFGPGTRLTVL.

This clonotype was detected many times. The chain recombines TRBV7-2 with TRBJ2-7; D ambiguous. Germline assignment: CDR1 SGHTA and CDR2 FQGNSA. Trimming took off 4 bases at V and 3 bases at J, with 10 bases between the two ends. This CDR3 has 13 residues. The CDR3 reads CASSSQWGYEQYF. The CDR3 coding sequence is TGTGCCAGCAGCTCGCAGTGGGGCTACGAGCAGTACTTC.

This clonotype was counted a single time. Germline and junction disagree at one end, which may indicate a read error. This chain uses TRBV6-2 or TRBV6-3 with TRBJ2-1; TRBD1 agrees at 7 bases. The CDR3 loop spans 13 amino acids. Germline CDR1 and CDR2: MNHEY and SVGEGT. The CDR3 nucleotides are TGTGCCGGCCGAAAGACAGGGAACAATGTGCAGTTCTTC. It specifies CAGRKTGNNVQFF.

This clonotype appeared many times. The chain joins TRBV20-1 to TRBJ1-4, with D possibly TRBD1 on 6 matching bases. The V end was cut by 5 bases, the J end by 4 bases, with 32 bases between. This CDR3 is 20 amino acids long. Germline V lookup: CDR1 DFQATT, CDR2 SNEGSKA (reference sequence). CDR3 loop: CSAPRFRAGVIEAVNEKLFF. CDR3 in DNA: TGCAGTGCTCCTAGATTCAGGGCAGGGGTAATTGAGGCCGTTAATGAAAAACTGTTTTTT.

About this clonotype itself: A much larger clonotype is one base distant, so this may be a read error. The chain links TRBV11-3 to TRBJ2-7, with 7 nucleotides matching TRBD2. Germline CDR1 and CDR2: SGHNT and YENEEA. The CDR3 has 16 amino acids. CDR3 region: CAGSLDGRGGSYEQYF. The CDR3 region has the DNA TGTGCCGGCAGCTTAGATGGCCGGGGAGGGTCCTACGAGCAGTACTTC.

This clonotype has more than one count but fewer than ten. Being one base from a much bigger clone, this may be a read error. In DNA form, the CDR3 reads TGTGCCAGCCCCCCCACGGGGGACCATAATTCACCCCCCCACTTT. Its protein is CASPPTGDHNSPPHF. V and J are TRBV12-3 or TRBV12-4 and TRBJ1-6, with D maybe TRBD1 (5 bases). The CDR3 runs to 15 residues.

This clonotype appeared a few times. This may stem from a read error, because a much larger clone lies one nucleotide away. CDR3 residues: CASSLGHSPYEQYF. DNA for the CDR3: TGTGCCAGCAGTTTAGGGCACAGCCCCTACGAGCAGTACTTC. The chain links TRBV12-3 or TRBV12-4 to TRBJ2-7, with D unclear. The CDR3 has 14 residues. Deletions cut 1 base from V and 2 bases from J, with 9 bases between.

The chain uses TRBV7-2 and TRBJ2-7, with unresolved D. The CDR3 contains 15 residues. V lost 5 bases to trimming and J lost 5 bases, with 19 bases between them. Germline V gives CDR1 SGHTA, CDR2 FQGNSA. The CDR3 DNA sequence: TGTGCCAGCAGCCCGGAATTATATGGCCCGCACGAGCAGTACTTC. Protein: CASSPELYGPHEQYF.